These 21 T cell receptor beta chains share one sample of origin, sequenced in a study of siplizumab effects on memory and regulatory T cells. TCRdb's table, derived via immunoSEQ multiplex PCR, lists solely in-frame clones and lacks some. The data contain around 100,000 clones, approximately 94% of them singletons. Sample: non-Treg CD4+ T cells sorted from blood. Every receptor here comes from a human donor in good health.

This chain joins TRBV18 and TRBJ1-4; no reliable D call. The CDR3 has 13 amino acids. CDR1 is KGHSH and CDR2 is LQKENI in the germline V gene. V shed 2 bases and J shed 5 bases, with 6 bases lying between them. The CDR3 here is CASSPEGNEKLFF. DNA of the CDR3: TGTGCCAGCTCACCAGAAGGGAATGAAAAACTGTTTTTT. Full variable domain (outside the CDR3, taken from reference TRBV18 and TRBJ1-4): NAGVMQNPRHLVRRRGQEARLRCSPMKGHSHVYWYRQLPEEGLKFMVYLQKENIIDESGMPKERFSAEFPKEGPSILRIQQVVRGDSAAYFCASSPEGNEKLFFGSGTQLSVL.

V and J are TRBV6-6 and TRBJ2-7, with TRBD1 as a possible D gene (5 bases). The CDR3 is 13 amino acids. V lost 7 bases, J lost 5 bases, and 15 bases lay in between. CDR1 MNHNY and CDR2 SVGAGI come from the germline V gene (reference sequence). The DNA for the CDR3 is TGTGCCAGCATGGAACCAGGGTTCGACGAGCAGTACTTC. Its protein product is CASMEPGFDEQYF.

The chain is built from TRBV30 and TRBJ2-3; D possibly corresponds to TRBD1 (6 bases). The V end was cut by 2 bases, the J end by 2 bases, with 11 bases between. The CDR3 loop spans 14 amino acids. The germline V gene encodes CDR1 GTSNPN and CDR2 SVGIG (reference sequence). Written as DNA, the CDR3 is TGTGCCTGGAGTAGGGGGAGAGACACAGATACGCAGTATTTT. This sequence encodes CAWSRGRDTDTQYF.

The V call is TRBV28, the J call TRBJ2-5; 8 nucleotides align to TRBD2. After removal of 3 bases from V and 3 bases from J, the junction contained 3 bases not matched to a gene. Germline values: CDR1 MDHEN, CDR2 SYDVKM. CDR3 size: 14 residues. The DNA for the CDR3 is TGTGCCAGCAGTTTGATCGGGGGGGAAGAGACCCAGTACTTC. Encoded protein: CASSLIGGEETQYF.

The CDR3 bases are TGTGCCAGCCTTGGGGCAGTCGTCCTTCGCGACGCCCAGCATTTT. It codes for CASLGAVVLRDAQHF. The genes are TRBV28 and TRBJ1-5, with a tentative D call TRBD1 (5 bases). Germline V gene lookup returns CDR1 MDHEN and CDR2 SYDVKM. Trimming took off 8 bases at V and 11 bases at J, with 25 bases between the two ends. The CDR3 consists of 15 residues.

This rearrangement joins TRBV19 to TRBJ2-2, with a weak D call TRBD1 (5 bases). Trimming shortened V by 1 base and J by 3 bases, and 9 bases separated the two germline ends. This CDR3 has 15 amino acids. Germline-derived CDR1 and CDR2 are LNHDA and SQIVND (reference sequence). CDR3 in DNA: TGTGCCAGTAGTATAGTGGCAGGGCACACCGGGGAGCTGTTTTTT. It encodes CASSIVAGHTGELFF.

This chain uses TRBV7-3 with TRBJ2-2; D tentatively reads TRBD1 or TRBD2 (7 bases each). Germline V gene data show CDR1 as SGHTA and CDR2 as FQGTGA. V shed 5 bases and J shed 2 bases, with 18 bases lying between them. The CDR3 is made up of 17 amino acids. The CDR3 protein is CASSRGGGETNTGELFF. The CDR3 bases are TGTGCCAGCAGCCGGGGAGGGGGCGAGACTAACACCGGGGAGCTGTTTTTT.

The chain employs TRBV18 and TRBJ1-1; no reliable D call. The CDR3 has 13 amino acids. Germline assignment: CDR1 KGHSH and CDR2 LQKENI. V shed 5 bases and J shed 4 bases, with 11 bases lying between them. The CDR3 sequence: CASSASITTEAFF. CDR3 nucleotide sequence: TGTGCCAGCTCAGCTTCCATTACCACTGAAGCTTTCTTT.

This rearrangement joins TRBV9 to TRBJ2-7; 8 nucleotides match TRBD2. The CDR3 has 15 residues. J gave up 0 bases and V 3 bases, and 5 bases lay outside the gene matches. Germline lookup yields CDR1 SGDLS and CDR2 YYNGEE. In nucleotides, the CDR3 is TGTGCCAGCAGCGCGAGTGCGGGGGGCTCCTACGAGCAGTACTTC. Its protein product is CASSASAGGSYEQYF.

The V call is TRBV7-9, the J call TRBJ2-3; D gene uncertain. V shed 5 bases and J shed 2 bases, with 8 bases lying between them. The CDR3 covers 13 residues. Germline values: CDR1 SEHNR, CDR2 FQNEAQ (reference sequence). As DNA, the CDR3 is TGTGCCAGCAGCCCTCCAGCCACAGATACGCAGTATTTT. Translated, it gives CASSPPATDTQYF.

The chain carries TRBV6-5 and TRBJ2-3, with D perhaps TRBD2 (6 bases). V was clipped by 0 bases and J by 6 bases, with 10 bases between them. The CDR3 is 14 amino acids. The germline CDR1 and CDR2 sequences are MNHEY and SVGAGI. CDR3 region: CASSYSPGVDTQYF. The CDR3 nucleotides read TGTGCCAGCAGTTACTCCCCGGGGGTGGATACGCAGTATTTT.

This chain links TRBV7-9 with TRBJ1-1, with D unresolved. Trimming took off 5 bases at V and 1 base at J, with 11 bases between the two ends. The germline CDR1 and CDR2 sequences are SEHNR and FQNEAQ (reference sequence). The CDR3 has 14 amino acids. CDR3 in amino acids: CASSVDIPNTEAFF. For the CDR3, the DNA is TGTGCCAGCAGCGTCGACATTCCGAACACTGAAGCTTTCTTT.

Here the CDR3 DNA reads TGTGCCAGCAGCTTAGCTCGATCTGGAAACACCATATATTTT. Residues: CASSLARSGNTIYF. The chain couples TRBV7-8 to TRBJ1-3; no firm D call. The ends were cut back, 0 bases at V and 1 base at J, with 4 bases in the middle. Looked up from germline, CDR1 is SGHVS and CDR2 is FQNEAQ. This CDR3 region has 14 residues.

The V and J genes are TRBV10-3 and TRBJ2-7; possible D gene TRBD2, 6 bases. Trimming took off 10 bases at V and 0 bases at J, with 13 bases between the two ends. The length of the CDR3 is 13 residues. Germline CDR1 and CDR2: ENHRY and SYGVKD. For the CDR3, the DNA is TGTGCCAGCGGGACGGTGAGCTCCTACGAGCAGTACTTC. It is translated as CASGTVSSYEQYF.

The V and J genes are TRBV19 and TRBJ1-1; the D is unclear. Germline lookup yields CDR1 LNHDA and CDR2 SQIVND (reference sequence). This CDR3 has 16 amino acids. V gave up 3 bases and J gave up 2 bases, with 16 bases separating them. CDR3 nucleotide sequence: TGTGCCAGTAGTATGGGTAGGGAGCTTTTTAACACTGAAGCTTTCTTT. Amino acids: CASSMGRELFNTEAFF.

This rearrangement joins TRBV7-9 to TRBJ2-7; D is undetermined. In germline, CDR1 is SEHNR, CDR2 FQNEAQ (reference sequence). The CDR3 is 14 residues long. Trimming took 1 base from V and 3 from J, leaving 10 bases between them. The CDR3 loop is CASSLVVSDYEQYF. In nucleotides, the CDR3 is TGTGCCAGCAGCTTAGTGGTTTCGGACTACGAGCAGTACTTC.

The genes are TRBV28 and TRBJ2-7; D ambiguous. The germline V gene has CDR1 MDHEN and CDR2 SYDVKM. V lost 7 bases and J 3 bases, leaving 7 bases between the germline ends. The length of the CDR3 is 11 residues. CDR3 sequence (DNA): TGTGCCAGCAAACAGAGCTACGAGCAGTACTTC. Its translation is CASKQSYEQYF.

This clone was seen more than once but under ten times. This chain links TRBV28 with TRBJ2-1; 8 nucleotides agree with TRBD2. The CDR3 consists of 16 residues. With 6 bases clipped from V and 9 bases from J, the junction kept 16 bases outside the gene matches. From germline, CDR1 is MDHEN and CDR2 SYDVKM. Written as DNA, the CDR3 is TGTGCCAGCAGCCCGACGATACATAGCGGGATCGGTGAGCAGTTCTTC. Its translation: CASSPTIHSGIGEQFF.

The CDR3 DNA reads as TGTGCCAGCAGTAGGATCGGACAGGGGGCCGGTGATGAGCAGTTCTTC. Translated: CASSRIGQGAGDEQFF. The chain links TRBV11-3 to TRBJ2-1; TRBD1 matches 11 bases. Germline lookup yields CDR1 SGHNT and CDR2 YENEEA. This CDR3 region has 16 residues. With 6 bases clipped from V and 8 bases from J, the junction kept 12 bases outside the gene matches.

J is TRBJ1-1 and V is TRBV21-1; no check of the table's D call, TRBD1, against the DNA was made. TRBV21-1 is a recognized pseudogene. The CDR3 is 18 amino acids. The CDR3: CASSDRSGTGFNRTEAFF. For the CDR3, the DNA is TGTGCCAGCAGCGACCGATCCGGGACAGGATTCAATCGTACTGAAGCTTTCTTT.

This sequence joins TRBV28 and TRBJ2-5, with 10 bases matching TRBD1. Per germline, CDR1 MDHEN and CDR2 SYDVKM. The V and J ends lost 4 bases and 3 bases, in that order; junction bases with no gene match: 5. The CDR3 has 15 amino acids. The CDR3 region is CASSSPGQGKETQYF. The CDR3 DNA follows: TGTGCCAGCAGTTCGCCGGGACAGGGGAAAGAGACCCAGTACTTC.